The 2 T cell receptor beta chains reported below all come from one sample, sequenced in a study of CD8+ T cells in alopecia areata. cDNA reverse transcribed from extracted RNA served as the sequencing template. The table came from immunoSEQ multiplex PCR; TCRdb's copy has only in-frame clones and leaves some out. The sample includes roughly 250,000 clones, roughly two thirds of them seen just once. The sequencing here drew on CD4+ T cells sorted from blood, taken at week 0. These receptors were taken from a human donor with alopecia areata.

The genes are TRBV29-1 and TRBJ1-4, with a tentative D call TRBD1 (5 bases). Trimming stripped 4 bases from V and 8 bases from J, with 14 bases between. In germline, CDR1 is SQVTM, CDR2 ANQGSEA. The length of the CDR3 is 13 residues. CDR3 nucleotides: TGCAGCGTTGTTCTGGGGCAAGGAGAAAAACTGTTTTTT. It specifies CSVVLGQGEKLFF. Full variable domain (rest looked up from reference TRBV29-1 and TRBJ1-4): SAVISQKPSRDICQRGTSLTIQCQVDSQVTMMFWYRQQPGQSLTLIATANQGSEATYESGFVIDKFPISRPNLTFSTLTVSNMSPEDSSIYLCSVVLGQGEKLFFGSGTQLSVL.

The rearrangement uses TRBV6-6 and TRBJ2-1, with a weak D call TRBD2 (6 bases). V lost 2 bases and J 3 bases, leaving 8 bases between the germline ends. This CDR3 region has 14 residues. Germline V gene lookup returns CDR1 MNHNY and CDR2 SVGAGI (reference sequence). CDR3 amino acids: CASSYAGNYNEQFF. The CDR3 DNA follows: TGTGCCAGCAGTTACGCGGGGAACTACAATGAGCAGTTCTTC.